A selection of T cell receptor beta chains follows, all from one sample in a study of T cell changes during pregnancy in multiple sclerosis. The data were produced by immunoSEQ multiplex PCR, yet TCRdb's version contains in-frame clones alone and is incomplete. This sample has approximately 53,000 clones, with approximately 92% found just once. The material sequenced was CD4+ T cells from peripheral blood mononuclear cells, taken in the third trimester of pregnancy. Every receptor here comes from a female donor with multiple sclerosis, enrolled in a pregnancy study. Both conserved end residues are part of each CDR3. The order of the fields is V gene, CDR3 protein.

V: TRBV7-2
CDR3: CASSIGTGANQPQHF

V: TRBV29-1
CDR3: CSVRTGGNSGELFF

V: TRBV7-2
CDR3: CASSLTGEGVQYF

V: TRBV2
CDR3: CASSDGGGRQETQYF

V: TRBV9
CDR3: CASSERGGSEQFF

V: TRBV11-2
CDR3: CASSFTGVGEKLFF

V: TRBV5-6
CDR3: CASSLVLSRGGLNEQFF

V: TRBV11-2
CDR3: CASSAQGFETQYF

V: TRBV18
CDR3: CASSQAGTAKSSTDTQYF

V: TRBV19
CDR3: CASSIELGVRTGELFF

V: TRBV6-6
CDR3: CASSALTGAEQYF

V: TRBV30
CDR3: CAWSVQLTGVGSPLHF

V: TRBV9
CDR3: CASSVRAQHPRTIYF

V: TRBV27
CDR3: CASSLSERPGELFF

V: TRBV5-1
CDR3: CASSLSGGSVADTQYF

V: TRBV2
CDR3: CASREQGEGEKLFF

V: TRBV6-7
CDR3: CASRKPLVILAKNIQYF

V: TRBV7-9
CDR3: CASSRTDRGIGANVLTF

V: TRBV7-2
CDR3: CASSLAGLRGIYQETQYF

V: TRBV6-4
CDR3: CATQQGARRSRTEAFF

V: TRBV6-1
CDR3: CASSDVPSWGPRQYF

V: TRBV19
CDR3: CASRQGWDYGYTF

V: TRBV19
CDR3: CASSIGGGSRGSEAFF

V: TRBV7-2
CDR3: CASSLITRGYEQYF

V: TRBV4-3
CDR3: CASSQAGLTGELFF

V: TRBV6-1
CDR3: CASRTGAGGPQHF

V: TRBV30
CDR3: CAWFSGTGVGYTF

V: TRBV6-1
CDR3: CASSALAGGGDTQYF

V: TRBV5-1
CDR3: CASSLGQAGGYTF

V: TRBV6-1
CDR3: CASSESAERTEAFF

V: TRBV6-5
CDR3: CASSYDGTGAAFF

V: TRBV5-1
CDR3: CASSLDGTNYNEQFF

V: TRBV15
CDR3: CATSRSKSGQGYNTEAFF

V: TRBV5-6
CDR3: CASSLDRGRHSGANVLTF

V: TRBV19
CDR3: CASSAILAGGRYTGELFF

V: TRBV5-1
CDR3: CASSSSGAGETQYF

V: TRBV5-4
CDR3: CASSPKGDRYTDTQYF

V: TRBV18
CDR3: CASSPPFTGYRDTEAFF

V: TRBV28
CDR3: CASNEALRNTIYF

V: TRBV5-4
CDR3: CASSELAGPRGTDTQYF

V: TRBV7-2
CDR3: CASSFEGGNTIYF